These 18 T cell receptor beta chains came from one sample sequenced in a study of T cells in Graves' hyperthyroidism and ophthalmopathy. RNA transcripts were the template for amplifying TCR beta CDR3 regions. Using the HTBI primer set, a first-round RT-PCR was run on the TCR CDR3. One entry per CDR3 protein results from TCRdb running MiXCR on the multiplex PCR reads. The sample lists around 260,000 distinct CDR3 sequences, less than 30% occurring once. Sample: blood. These receptor sequences come from a man in his forties with Graves' hyperthyroidism that later progressed to Graves' ophthalmopathy.

V is TRBV2 and J is TRBJ2-5; D is unclear. Germline V lookup: CDR1 SNHLY, CDR2 FYNNEI. V was clipped by 5 bases and J by 3 bases, with 10 bases between them. The CDR3 runs 13 residues. CDR3 DNA sequence: TGTGCCAGCAGTCCGCGGTTAGAAGAGACCCAGTACTTC. It codes for CASSPRLEETQYF.

This clonotype was observed at least ten times. The chain carries TRBV20-1 and TRBJ1-5; 7 bases are shared with TRBD1. With 0 bases clipped from V and 2 bases from J, the junction kept 13 bases outside the gene matches. There are 18 residues in the CDR3. Per the germline V gene, CDR1 is DFQATT and CDR2 is SNEGSKA (reference sequence). For the CDR3, the DNA is TGCAGTGCTAGAGATAGAAACAGGGGTCTGGAGGGCAATCAGCCCCAGCATTTT. It codes for CSARDRNRGLEGNQPQHF.

The chain carries TRBV29-1 and TRBJ1-1; weak D call: TRBD1 (5 bases). Trimming removed 6 bases at V and 5 bases at J, with 19 bases between. Germline V gene sequence: CDR1 SQVTM, CDR2 ANQGSEA. The CDR3 has 14 amino acids. CDR3 protein: CSVSMRGSKTEAFF. The CDR3 DNA follows: TGCAGCGTCTCCATGAGGGGAAGTAAAACTGAAGCTTTCTTT.

This clonotype was recorded at least ten times. The chain employs TRBV11-3 and TRBJ1-2; D not resolved. The CDR3 loop spans 13 amino acids. Trimming took 5 bases from V and 6 from J, leaving 13 bases between them. Germline V CDR1 and CDR2: SGHNT, YENEEA. CDR3 sequence (DNA): TGTGCCAGCAGCCGTACCCGGCAGAATGGCTACACCTTC. It specifies CASSRTRQNGYTF. Supplemented by reference TRBV11-3 and TRBJ1-2, the full variable domain reads EAGVVQSPRYKIIEKKQPVAFWCNPISGHNTLYWYLQNLGQGPELLIRYENEEAVDDSQLPKDRFSAERLKGVDSTLKIQPAELGDSAVYLCASSRTRQNGYTFGSGTRLTVV.

This chain links TRBV7-3 with TRBJ1-1; tentative D call: TRBD1 (5 bases). The CDR3 length is 15 residues. Trimming took 5 bases from V and 4 from J, leaving 17 bases between them. CDR1 and CDR2 (germline): SGHTA, FQGTGA. The CDR3 coding sequence is TGTGCCAGCAGCCCAAGCCCACAGGTGCCCACTGAAGCTTTCTTT. Amino acid sequence: CASSPSPQVPTEAFF.

The V call is TRBV27, the J call TRBJ1-6; D not resolved. This CDR3 spans 13 amino acids. Trimming removed 9 bases at V and 0 bases at J, with 6 bases between. The germline V gene has CDR1 MNHEY and CDR2 SMNVEV (reference sequence). This CDR3 is CARESSYNSPLHF. The CDR3 DNA is TGTGCCAGAGAAAGCTCCTATAATTCACCCCTCCACTTT.

This clonotype was seen at least ten times. This rearrangement joins TRBV24-1 to TRBJ1-2; TRBD1 aligns across 8 bases. Trimming cost V 4 bases and J 10 bases; bases outside gene matches: 7. CDR1 and CDR2 from the germline V gene are KGHDR and SFDVKD. CDR3 length: 13 amino acids. The CDR3 sequence: CATSDLTRGHYTF. The CDR3 DNA sequence: TGTGCCACCAGTGACTTGACCAGGGGGCACTACACCTTC.

This clonotype was observed at least ten times. The chain carries TRBV4-1 and TRBJ1-5; no reliable D call. This CDR3 has 15 residues. The V gene lost 0 bases and the J gene lost 4 bases, with 10 bases spanning the gap. In germline, CDR1 is MGHRA, CDR2 YSYEKL. The CDR3 protein is CASSQEPVPNQPQHF. The CDR3 DNA follows: TGCGCCAGCAGCCAAGAACCGGTGCCTAATCAGCCCCAGCATTTT.

This clonotype showed up many times. The chain recombines TRBV9 with TRBJ2-1; no definite D call. Germline V gene lookup returns CDR1 SGDLS and CDR2 YYNGEE. The V gene lost 2 bases and the J gene lost 3 bases, with 15 bases spanning the gap. There are 16 residues in the CDR3. CDR3 bases: TGTGCCAGCAGCGTCATGGACCCTACCCACTACAATGAGCAGTTCTTC. This translates into CASSVMDPTHYNEQFF.

This clonotype occurred many times. J is TRBJ2-5 and V is TRBV10-3; D is unclear. The germline CDR1 and CDR2 sequences are ENHRY and SYGVKD. The CDR3 is made up of 13 amino acids. Deletions cut 3 bases from V and 5 bases from J, with 10 bases between. The CDR3 region has the DNA TGTGCCATCAGTGAACCAGTGGGCGAGACCCAGTACTTC. Protein: CAISEPVGETQYF.

This clonotype was observed many times. The chain links TRBV7-3 to TRBJ2-5, with D possibly being TRBD2 (5 bases). V was clipped by 4 bases and J by 9 bases, with 15 bases between them. The CDR3 contains 13 residues. Germline V gene sequence: CDR1 SGHTA, CDR2 FQGTGA. The CDR3 DNA follows: TGTGCCAGCAGCTCACAGAGGGTGGGAGCCCAGTACTTC. It is translated as CASSSQRVGAQYF.

This chain uses TRBV20-1 with TRBJ1-1; D remains ambiguous. The CDR3 is made up of 14 amino acids. V lost 6 bases to trimming and J lost 2 bases, with 16 bases between them. Germline lookup yields CDR1 DFQATT and CDR2 SNEGSKA (reference sequence). CDR3 region: CSAPPWTGNTEAFF. CDR3 nucleotides: TGCAGTGCACCGCCGTGGACGGGAAACACTGAAGCTTTCTTT.

The table lists this clonotype with many counts. The chain recombines TRBV30 with TRBJ2-7; 9 positions agree with TRBD1. The J segment lost 5 bases and the V segment lost 3 bases, leaving 8 bases of the junction unmatched. This CDR3 region has 14 residues. Germline-derived CDR1 and CDR2 are GTSNPN and SVGIG (reference sequence). Here the CDR3 reads CAWSSGTGWNEQYF. The CDR3 DNA reads as TGTGCCTGGAGCTCCGGGACAGGGTGGAACGAGCAGTACTTC.

This clonotype occurred many times. The chain employs TRBV20-1 and TRBJ2-5; 7 bases fit TRBD1. V lost 3 bases, J lost 3 bases, and 4 bases stayed unmatched. CDR3 length equals 13 residues. Germline V lookup: CDR1 DFQATT, CDR2 SNEGSKA (reference sequence). CDR3 residues: CSARTGTEETQYF. The CDR3 DNA reads TGCAGTGCTAGGACAGGGACCGAAGAGACCCAGTACTTC.

This clonotype was picked up a small number of times. V gene TRBV29-1 combines with J gene TRBJ1-2; D gene uncertain. V was shortened by 7 bases and J by 8 bases, with 17 bases between the two germline ends. The germline V gene has CDR1 SQVTM and CDR2 ANQGSEA. There are 12 residues in the CDR3. CDR3 coding DNA: TGCAGCGCGGTCCCCTGGGGTGGCGGCTACACCTTC. Its translation is CSAVPWGGGYTF.

This clonotype was counted many times. The chain couples TRBV25-1 to TRBJ2-7; D is tentatively TRBD1 or TRBD2 (6 bases each). CDR1 is MGHDK and CDR2 is SYGVNS in the germline V gene. V was cut by 7 bases and J by 4 bases, with 17 bases left in between. The CDR3 is made up of 14 amino acids. CDR3 nucleotide sequence: TGTGCCAGCACCCCCACGCGGGACAAGTACGAGCAGTACTTC. Protein: CASTPTRDKYEQYF.

This clonotype was seen more than once but under ten times. This chain links TRBV28 with TRBJ1-1, with 9 bases identical to TRBD1. V lost 4 bases and J lost 5; bases outside the gene matches: 8. Germline lookup yields CDR1 MDHEN and CDR2 SYDVKM. The CDR3 has 15 amino acids. The CDR3 DNA sequence: TGTGCCAGCAGTTGGCCGGGACAGGGAAGAACTGAAGCTTTCTTT. This encodes CASSWPGQGRTEAFF.

This clonotype was recorded many times. The chain joins TRBV30 to TRBJ2-5, with D perhaps matching TRBD1 or TRBD2 (5 bases each). The CDR3 is 13 residues long. Germline V CDR1 and CDR2: GTSNPN, SVGIG (reference sequence). Trimming pared 4 bases from V and 6 bases from J, leaving 15 bases between. The CDR3, as DNA: TGTGCCTGGACCCTTACCCCGGGGCAGACCCAGTACTTC. It is translated as CAWTLTPGQTQYF.